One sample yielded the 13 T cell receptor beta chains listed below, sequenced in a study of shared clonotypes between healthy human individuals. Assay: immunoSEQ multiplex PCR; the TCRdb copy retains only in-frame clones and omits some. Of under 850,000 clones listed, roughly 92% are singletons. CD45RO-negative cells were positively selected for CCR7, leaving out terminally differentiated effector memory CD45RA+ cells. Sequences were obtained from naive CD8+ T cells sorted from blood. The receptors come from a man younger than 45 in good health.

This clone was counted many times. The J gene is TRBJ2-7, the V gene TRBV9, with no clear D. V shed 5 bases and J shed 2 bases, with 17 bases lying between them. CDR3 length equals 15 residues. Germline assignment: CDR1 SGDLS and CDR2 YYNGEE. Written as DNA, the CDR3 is TGTGCCAGCAGTGATGGACCCGCAAGTCCCTACGAGCAGTACTTC. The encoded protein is CASSDGPASPYEQYF. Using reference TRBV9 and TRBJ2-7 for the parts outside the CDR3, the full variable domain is DSGVTQTPKHLITATGQRVTLRCSPRSGDLSVYWYQQSLDQGLQFLIQYYNGEERAKGNILERFSAQQFPDLHSELNLSSLELGDSALYFCASSDGPASPYEQYFGPGTRLTVT.

In DNA, the CDR3 is TGCGCCAGCCAGGGCTCGAACACTGAAGCTTTCTTT. This encodes CASQGSNTEAFF. The chain couples TRBV4-1 to TRBJ1-1, with D maybe TRBD1 (5 bases). Deletions cut 8 bases from V and 1 base from J, with 8 bases between. Germline values: CDR1 MGHRA, CDR2 YSYEKL. The CDR3 spans 12 residues.

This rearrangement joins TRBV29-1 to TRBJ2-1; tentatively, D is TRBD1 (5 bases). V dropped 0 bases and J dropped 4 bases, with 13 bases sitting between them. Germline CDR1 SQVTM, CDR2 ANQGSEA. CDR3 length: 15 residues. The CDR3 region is CSVEEPATEYNEQFF. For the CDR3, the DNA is TGCAGCGTTGAAGAACCCGCGACAGAGTACAATGAGCAGTTCTTC.

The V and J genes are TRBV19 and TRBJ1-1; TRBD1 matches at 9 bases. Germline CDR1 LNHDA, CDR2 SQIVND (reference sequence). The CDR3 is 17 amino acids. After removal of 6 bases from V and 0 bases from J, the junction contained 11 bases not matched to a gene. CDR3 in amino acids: CASRDTNRGPVNTEAFF. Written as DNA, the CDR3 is TGTGCCAGTAGGGACACAAACAGGGGGCCCGTGAACACTGAAGCTTTCTTT. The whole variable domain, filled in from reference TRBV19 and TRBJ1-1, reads DGGITQSPKYLFRKEGQNVTLSCEQNLNHDAMYWYRQDPGQGLRLIYYSQIVNDFQKGDIAEGYSVSREKKESFPLTVTSAQKNPTAFYLCASRDTNRGPVNTEAFFGQGTRLTVV.

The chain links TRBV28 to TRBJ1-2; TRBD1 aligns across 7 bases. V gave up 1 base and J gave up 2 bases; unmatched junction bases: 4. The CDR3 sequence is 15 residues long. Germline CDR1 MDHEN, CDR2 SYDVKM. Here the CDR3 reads CASSLLDRHNYGYTF. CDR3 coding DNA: TGTGCCAGCAGTTTATTGGACAGGCACAACTATGGCTACACCTTC.

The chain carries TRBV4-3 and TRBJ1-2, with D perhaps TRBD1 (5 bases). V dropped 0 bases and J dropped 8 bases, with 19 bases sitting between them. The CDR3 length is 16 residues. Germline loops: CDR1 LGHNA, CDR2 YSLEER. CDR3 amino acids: CASSQDPGLSASGYTF. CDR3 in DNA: TGCGCCAGCAGCCAAGACCCAGGGCTCAGCGCTTCCGGCTACACCTTC.

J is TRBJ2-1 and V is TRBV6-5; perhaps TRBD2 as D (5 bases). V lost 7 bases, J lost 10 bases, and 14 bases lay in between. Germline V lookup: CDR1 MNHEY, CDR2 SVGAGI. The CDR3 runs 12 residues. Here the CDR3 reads CASTHPGNEQFF. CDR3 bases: TGTGCCAGCACCCACCCGGGGAACGAGCAGTTCTTC.

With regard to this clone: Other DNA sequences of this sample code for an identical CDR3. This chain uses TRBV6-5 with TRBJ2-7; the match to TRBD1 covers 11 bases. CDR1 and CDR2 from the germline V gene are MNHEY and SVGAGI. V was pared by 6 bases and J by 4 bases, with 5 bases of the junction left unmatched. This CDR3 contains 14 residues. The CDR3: CASSSGTGGYEQYF. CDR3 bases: TGTGCCAGCAGCTCCGGGACAGGGGGTTACGAGCAGTACTTC.

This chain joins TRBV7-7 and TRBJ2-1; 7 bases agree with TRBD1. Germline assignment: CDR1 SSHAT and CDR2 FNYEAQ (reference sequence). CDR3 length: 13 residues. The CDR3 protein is CAIRDSRNNEQFF. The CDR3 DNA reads TGTGCTATCCGGGACAGCCGAAACAATGAGCAGTTCTTC.

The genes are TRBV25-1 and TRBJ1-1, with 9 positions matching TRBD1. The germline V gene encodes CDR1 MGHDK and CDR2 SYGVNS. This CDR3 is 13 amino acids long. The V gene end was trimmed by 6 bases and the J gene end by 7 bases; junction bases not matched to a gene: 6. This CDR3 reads CASRGQGPSEAFF. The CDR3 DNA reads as TGTGCCAGCAGGGGACAGGGTCCTAGTGAAGCTTTCTTT.

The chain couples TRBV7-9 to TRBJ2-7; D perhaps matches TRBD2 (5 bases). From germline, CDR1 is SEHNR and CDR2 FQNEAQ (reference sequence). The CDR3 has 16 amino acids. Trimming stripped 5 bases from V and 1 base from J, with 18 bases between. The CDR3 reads CASSNSRASLSYEQYF. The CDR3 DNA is TGTGCCAGCAGCAACTCCCGGGCTAGCCTATCCTACGAGCAGTACTTC.

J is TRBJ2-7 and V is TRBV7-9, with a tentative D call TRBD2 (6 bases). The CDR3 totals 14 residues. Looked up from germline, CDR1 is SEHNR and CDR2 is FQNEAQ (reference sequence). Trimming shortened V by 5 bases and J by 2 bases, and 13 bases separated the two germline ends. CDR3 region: CASSASEHTYEQYF. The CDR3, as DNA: TGTGCCAGCAGCGCTAGCGAACACACCTACGAGCAGTACTTC.

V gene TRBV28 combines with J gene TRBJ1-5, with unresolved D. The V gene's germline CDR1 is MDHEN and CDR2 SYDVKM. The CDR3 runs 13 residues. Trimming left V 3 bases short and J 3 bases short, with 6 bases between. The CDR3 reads CASSLAVNQPQHF. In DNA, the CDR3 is TGTGCCAGCAGTTTGGCAGTCAATCAGCCCCAGCATTTT.